Detailed here is one TCR beta chain. There is no known antigen for this receptor. Per-base quality was not reported, and no clone a single base away is much larger than it. This record comes from a study of identical twins listed by TCRdb under 2016. In terms of the full investigation: To test whether fetal clonotypes persist, the study used deep sequencing on TCR alpha and beta repertoires from monozygotic twins, unrelated adults of various ages, and cord blood. Replicate twin experiments were performed at different times using different library preparation protocols to rule out contamination. Here is what the overall study found, with its caveats: Invariant T cells such as MAIT and iNKT could partly confound zero-insertion analyses, though diverse VJ usage argued against this for most clonotypes. Compared with coincidental sharing between unrelated individuals, out-of-frame TCR alpha sequences shared between twins showed an excess of sequences with low generation probability. Out-of-frame TCR alpha sharing in monozygotic twins was systematically underestimated by recombination models, whereas sharing between unrelated individuals was in agreement with the recombination models. Excess twin sharing in beta out-of-frame sequences was weaker because fewer shared sequences lowered the signal-to-noise ratio. Because the same donors could not be followed over many years, the conclusions relied on cross-sectional statistical analysis. Abundant cord blood beta clonotypes had fewer insertions, young adult naive repertoires showed a similar but weaker trend, and memory repertoires showed no such trend.

The library was built by means of 5' RACE. Sequencing was performed on an Illumina HiSeq 2000. A universal primer binding site was added through template switching, and the final cDNA carried a unique molecular identifier so that TCR cDNA molecules could be counted accurately. Specific primers in the conserved constant-segment region were used to synthesize first-strand cDNA for the TCR alpha and beta chains. To control for contamination, every cDNA library was double barcoded, receiving both a SMART-Mk sample barcode and Illumina barcodes. Two successive PCR steps introduced TruSeq adapter sequences along with Illumina sample barcodes. TCR alpha and beta cDNA libraries were sequenced on the Illumina HiSeq platform with custom primers. In the authors' own workflow: MiGEC was used to process raw reads and extract unique molecular identifiers, and MiXCR was used to find CDR3 positions. Recombination models were inferred per individual with the repgenHMM and IGoR tools using an EM algorithm. The tcR package in R was used for shared clonotype analysis, with sharing normalized by the product of cloneset sizes. To study raw recombination without the effects of thymic and clonal selection, out-of-frame nonproductive sequences were analyzed. TCRdb trimmed the raw reads at Q25, called clones with MiXCR and kept productive beta chains. Each entry merges the rows of one CDR3 protein and shows their most common DNA and genes. The authors' filters were not applied to this entry. The sample yields about 720,000 distinct CDR3 sequences; around a sixth were counted once. The top ten clones comprise around 13% of the sample.

Only healthy Caucasian donors were included. Three pairs of female monozygotic twins, all aged 18 to 29 years, made up the twin cohort. RNA for TCR libraries was isolated from peripheral blood mononuclear cells. Spanning cysteine to phenylalanine, the CDR3 consists of 15 amino acids. The read is trimmed to its CDR3 DNA, 45 bases read in frame from base 1. CDR1 and CDR2 are drawn from the germline V gene: SGHRS, YFSETQ. Trimmed from V: 3 bases; trimmed from J: 6 bases; junction bases lacking a gene match: 7. These records were also assigned to another study, of T cells expressing NK-cell markers. Taken from the second paper: In sorted CD3+CD56+NKG2C+, CD3+CD56+NKG2C- and CD3+CD56-NKG2C+ T-cell subsets from 7 or 8 donors, TCR beta-chain repertoires were profiled. Among the eight sequenced donors, seven were HCMV-seropositive and one was HCMV-seronegative. In several experiments an anti-gammadeltaTCR antibody was added to restrict sorting to alphabetaTCR-expressing T cells. In six donors, the dominant CD3+CD56+NKG2C+ clonotypes were among the top 10 CD8+ clonotypes and accounted for roughly 1.0-8% of CD8+ T cells. Those dominant clonotypes were again the most abundant among CD3+CD56-NKG2C+ cells in a few donors, at about 25-65%. Whether the expanded NKG2C-expressing T cell clones were specific for HCMV antigens was left unclear. All eight donors whose samples were sequenced were randomly selected healthy volunteers, three of them men and five women. HCMV serostatus was determined by detecting HCMV-specific IgG in serum with a commercial ELISA kit. For roughly 6 donors, bulk peripheral blood T-cell repertoires were also sequenced from unsorted PBMC. MIGEC was used to demultiplex reads and group the reads by UMI, and MiTCR was used to assemble and quantify clonotypes. To exclude erroneous sequences, any TCR cDNA sequence not supported by at least two reads was discarded. The tcR package was used for downstream repertoire analysis, with clonotypes matched between fractions based on CDR3 nucleotide sequence plus V segment. VDJmatch was used to annotate antigen specificity against VDJdb, with one amino acid substitution in CDR3 allowed.

Rearrangement joined TRBV5-1 to TRBJ2-1; TRBD1 aligns with 9 central bases. Sequenced input: PBMCs. This TCR came from a woman aged 18-29 years in good health. The nucleotide sequence is TGCGCCAGCAGCTCCTCCGGGACAGGGTTCAATGAGCAGTTCTTC. It codes for CASSSSGTGFNEQFF.